A single TCR beta chain is shown here with its context. Germline assignment: CDR1 SGHVS and CDR2 FNYEAQ. This CDR3 spans 17 amino acids. Unmatched junction bases numbered 9, after V lost 5 bases and J lost 4 bases. Reverse transcription of 0.5 to 1 ug RNA was performed with random hexamers. The immunoSEQ assay covered 54 Vbeta and 13 Jbeta segments for CDR3. TCRdb itself ran the immunoSEQ multiplex PCR reads through MiXCR, one entry per CDR3 protein. The sample yields 250,000 to 300,000 distinct CDR3 sequences, approximately 91% seen once. In blood CD8+ and CD4+ T cells, TCR beta underwent sequencing. This sample is drawn from a study of CD8 T cells in Susac syndrome.

The sequence derives from a human donor with multiple sclerosis. The chain employs TRBV7-6 and TRBJ2-2; 11 nucleotides match TRBD2. The sample taken for sequencing was CD8+ T cells from PBMCs. The CDR3, as DNA: TGTGCCAGCAGCAAATTCCTAGCGGGGGGCGTCACCGGGGAGCTGTTTTTT. This encodes CASSKFLAGGVTGELFF.